The source of this T cell receptor beta chain is a study of cytomegalovirus exposure and HLA in healthy donors. PCR was performed using 60 Vbeta and 13 Jbeta primers. Profiling relied on immunoSEQ multiplex PCR, and the TCRdb table lists in-frame clones only, not all of them. The data hold roughly 190,000 clones, with 75% to 85% observed a single time. CDR1 and CDR2 (germline): MDHEN, SYDVKM. The CDR3 extends over 15 amino acids. Germline trimming cut 5 bases from V and 6 bases from J; bases unmatched to any gene: 12. Sequenced: PBMCs. J is TRBJ1-2 and V is TRBV28, with 7 bases matching TRBD1. The source of this sequence is a woman between 45 and 65 years old in good health and CMV-seronegative. The CDR3 DNA follows: TGTGCCAGCAGTCCAGCGCAGGGGGATCTCCATGGCTACACCTTC. Translation: CASSPAQGDLHGYTF.